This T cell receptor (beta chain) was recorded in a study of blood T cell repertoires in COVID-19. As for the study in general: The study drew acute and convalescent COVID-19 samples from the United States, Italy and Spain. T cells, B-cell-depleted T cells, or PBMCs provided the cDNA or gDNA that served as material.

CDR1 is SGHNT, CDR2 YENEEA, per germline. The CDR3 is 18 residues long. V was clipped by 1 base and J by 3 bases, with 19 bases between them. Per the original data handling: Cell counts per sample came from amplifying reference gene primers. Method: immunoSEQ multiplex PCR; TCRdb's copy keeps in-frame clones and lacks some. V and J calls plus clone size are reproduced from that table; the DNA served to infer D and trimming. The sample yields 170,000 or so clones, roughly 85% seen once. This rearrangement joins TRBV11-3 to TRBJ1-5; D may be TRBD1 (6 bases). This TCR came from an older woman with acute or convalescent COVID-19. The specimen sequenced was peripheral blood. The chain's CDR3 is CASSLARGDLPFNQPQHF. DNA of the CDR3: TGTGCCAGCAGCTTAGCCAGGGGCGACCTTCCCTTCAATCAGCCCCAGCATTTT.